This T cell receptor beta chain was obtained from a study of memory CD4+ T cells and cytomegalovirus serostatus. Study-wide background: Of the healthy Belgian adults, under 10 were CMV seropositive and 24 seronegative.

Single viable CD3+CD4+CD8-CD45RO+ cells were sorted as the memory CD4+ T cells. Looked up from germline, CDR1 is LNHDA and CDR2 is SQIVND (reference sequence). V gave up 3 bases and J gave up 0 bases, with 12 bases separating them. CDR3 length equals 16 residues. Of note for this clone: Its antigen is undetermined.

Study-wide results and caveats: Each of 60 to 80 CMV-associated TCRbeta sequences occurred in one to five individuals.

Generated by immunoSEQ multiplex PCR, the TCRdb table keeps only in-frame clones and is missing some. The sample shows roughly 45,000 clones, more than 70% of them seen only once. Sequencing was carried out using memory CD4+ T cells from blood. The TCR was taken from an adult in good health and CMV-seronegative. The rearrangement uses TRBV19 and TRBJ1-3; D might be TRBD1 (5 bases). Here the CDR3 DNA reads TGTGCCAGTAGTATCCCGAACGGGGCCTCTGGAAACACCATATATTTT. Translating it yields CASSIPNGASGNTIYF.